This T cell receptor beta chain comes out of a study of shared T cell receptors in the human thymus. Unmatched junction bases numbered 16, after V lost 3 bases and J lost 6 bases. Germline CDR1 reads SGHRS; CDR2 reads YFSETQ. The CDR3 consists of 18 residues. This clone was detected a few times. Generated by immunoSEQ multiplex PCR, the TCRdb table keeps only in-frame clones and is missing some. The sample gives 650,000 to 950,000 clones, 80% to 90% of which show up once; more than 0.01% is in the top ten. The data also belong to a second study, concerning human thymus T cells.

Sequencing input: thymocytes. The receptor comes from a girl under two years old with a congenital heart defect. This rearrangement joins TRBV5-1 to TRBJ2-2, with 8 bases identical to TRBD1. For the CDR3, the DNA is TGCGCCAGCAGCTCCCACCGGGACAGGAGCCTCGTGGCCGGGGAGCTGTTTTTT. Translation gives CASSSHRDRSLVAGELFF.